The 9 T cell receptor beta chains in this list originate from one sample, sequenced in a study of early T cells in non-severe SARS-CoV-2 infection. TCRdb ran MiXCR on the 5' RACE reads and lists one entry per CDR3 protein. The repertoire holds tens of thousands of distinct CDR3 sequences, around 4.1% seen once, with about 3% in the top ten. Input material: whole blood. The receptors stem from an adult who was a healthcare worker with PCR-confirmed SARS-CoV-2 infection or an uninfected control (not recorded which).

This chain joins TRBV15 and TRBJ2-3; 8 bases are a match to TRBD2. V trimming: 5 bases; J trimming: 2 bases; junction bases outside the gene matches: 6. The V gene's germline CDR1 is LNHNV and CDR2 YYDKDF (reference sequence). CDR3 length equals 15 residues. The CDR3: CATSSGGGPTDTQYF. Here the CDR3 DNA reads TGTGCCACCAGCTCGGGAGGGGGACCCACAGATACGCAGTATTTT.

This clonotype was seen ten or more times. The CDR3 region is CASSGTDQETQYF. In DNA form, the CDR3 reads TGTGCCAGCAGCGGGACAGACCAAGAGACCCAGTACTTC. V usage is TRBV9 and J usage is TRBJ2-5, with a tentative D call TRBD1 (6 bases). This CDR3 has 13 residues. The V gene lost 3 bases and the J gene lost 0 bases, with 6 bases spanning the gap. From germline, CDR1 is SGDLS and CDR2 YYNGEE.

The CDR3 reads CASSLELGIAYEQYF. CDR3 bases: TGTGCCAGCAGCTTGGAACTGGGTATAGCCTACGAGCAGTACTTC. The chain joins TRBV5-5 to TRBJ2-7; D is uncertain. Germline CDR1 reads SGHKS; CDR2 reads YYEKEE (reference sequence). The germline V and J ends were trimmed by 0 bases and 2 bases, with 12 bases remaining between them. The CDR3 is made up of 15 amino acids. Filled out from reference TRBV5-5 and TRBJ2-7, the complete variable domain reads DAGVTQSPTHLIKTRGQQVTLRCSPISGHKSVSWYQQVLGQGPQFIFQYYEKEERGRGNFPDRFSARQFPNYSSELNVNALLLGDSALYLCASSLELGIAYEQYFGPGTRLTVT.

The table lists this clonotype with many counts. The chain couples TRBV20-1 to TRBJ1-5; tentatively, D is TRBD1 (6 bases). The germline V gene has CDR1 DFQATT and CDR2 SNEGSKA (reference sequence). This CDR3 contains 16 residues. Trimming pared 0 bases from V and 4 bases from J, leaving 16 bases between. The CDR3 here is CSARDEGGLSNQPQHF. The CDR3 nucleotides read TGCAGTGCTAGAGATGAGGGGGGCTTATCGAATCAGCCCCAGCATTTT.

The chain employs TRBV10-3 and TRBJ2-5; no clear D. Germline CDR1 is ENHRY and CDR2 is SYGVKD. The CDR3 has 14 amino acids. V was shortened by 10 bases and J by 5 bases, with 20 bases between the two germline ends. CDR3 loop: CATFQPGLKETQYF. CDR3 sequence (DNA): TGTGCCACCTTTCAACCAGGCCTGAAGGAGACCCAGTACTTC.

Ten or more counts support this clonotype. This rearrangement joins TRBV18 to TRBJ1-2, with 10 bases matching TRBD1. Germline CDR1 KGHSH, CDR2 LQKENI. This CDR3 is 15 amino acids long. The V and J ends lost 3 bases and 3 bases, in that order; junction bases with no gene match: 4. The DNA for the CDR3 is TGTGCCAGCTCACCCTCCGGACAGGGGGACTATGGCTACACCTTC. This encodes CASSPSGQGDYGYTF.

At least ten counts were recorded for this clonotype. The gene calls are TRBV4-1 and TRBJ1-2; no definite D call. Trimming cost V 8 bases and J 6 bases, with 19 bases left between them. This CDR3 is built from 14 residues. Germline V lookup: CDR1 MGHRA, CDR2 YSYEKL. The CDR3 bases are TGCGCCAGCTCGGCAGGACTGTTAGGAGATGGCTACACCTTC. Protein sequence: CASSAGLLGDGYTF.

This clonotype was detected many times. The rearrangement joins TRBV2 to TRBJ2-5, with TRBD2 matching over 9 bases. The V gene end was trimmed by 2 bases and the J gene end by 4 bases; junction bases not matched to a gene: 8. The length of the CDR3 is 16 residues. Germline V gene lookup returns CDR1 SNHLY and CDR2 FYNNEI. As DNA, the CDR3 is TGTGCCAGCAGTGAATGGGCGGGAGGGTTATTAGAGACCCAGTACTTC. Protein sequence: CASSEWAGGLLETQYF.

This clonotype was detected once. Since a much larger clone is just one base distant, this may be a read error. V and J are TRBV7-3 and TRBJ2-1, with 15 bases lining up with TRBD2. The CDR3 consists of 16 residues. Per germline, CDR1 SGHTA and CDR2 FQGTGA. CDR3 in amino acids: CASSAGGLAGGQEQSF. The CDR3 nucleotides read TGTGCCAGCAGCGCTGGGGGACTAGCGGGAGGCCAAGAGCAGTCCTTC.